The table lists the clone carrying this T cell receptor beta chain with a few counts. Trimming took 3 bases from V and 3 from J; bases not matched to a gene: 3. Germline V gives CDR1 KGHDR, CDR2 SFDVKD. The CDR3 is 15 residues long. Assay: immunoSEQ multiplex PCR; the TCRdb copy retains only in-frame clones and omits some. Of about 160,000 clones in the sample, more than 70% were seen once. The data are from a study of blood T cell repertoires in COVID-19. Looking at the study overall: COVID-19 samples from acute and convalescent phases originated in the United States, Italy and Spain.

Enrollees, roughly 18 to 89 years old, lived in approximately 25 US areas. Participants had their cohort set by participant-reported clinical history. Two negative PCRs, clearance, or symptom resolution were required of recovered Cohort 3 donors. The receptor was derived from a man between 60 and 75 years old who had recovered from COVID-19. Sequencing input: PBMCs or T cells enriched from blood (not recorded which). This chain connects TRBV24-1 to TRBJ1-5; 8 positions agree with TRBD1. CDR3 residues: CATSDTTGVNQPQHF. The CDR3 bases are TGTGCCACCAGTGATACGACAGGGGTCAATCAGCCCCAGCATTTT.